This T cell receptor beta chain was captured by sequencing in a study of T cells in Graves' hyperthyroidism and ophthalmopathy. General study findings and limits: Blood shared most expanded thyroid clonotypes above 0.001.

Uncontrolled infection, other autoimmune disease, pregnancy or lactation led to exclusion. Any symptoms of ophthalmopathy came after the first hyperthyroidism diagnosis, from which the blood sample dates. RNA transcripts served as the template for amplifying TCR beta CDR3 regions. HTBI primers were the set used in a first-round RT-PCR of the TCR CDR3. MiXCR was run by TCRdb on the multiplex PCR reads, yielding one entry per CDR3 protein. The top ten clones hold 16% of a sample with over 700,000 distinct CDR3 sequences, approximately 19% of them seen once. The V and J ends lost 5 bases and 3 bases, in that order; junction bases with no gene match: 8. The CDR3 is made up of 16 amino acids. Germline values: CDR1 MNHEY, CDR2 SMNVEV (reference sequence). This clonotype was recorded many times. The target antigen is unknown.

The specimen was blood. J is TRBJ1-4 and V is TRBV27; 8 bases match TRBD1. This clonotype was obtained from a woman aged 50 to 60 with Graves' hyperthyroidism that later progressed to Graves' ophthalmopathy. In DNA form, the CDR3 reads TGTGCCAGCAGTCTCAACTACAGGGGGGCTAATGAAAAACTGTTTTTT. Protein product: CASSLNYRGANEKLFF.